The 26 T cell receptor beta chains in this list originate from one sample, sequenced in a study of radiation and T cells in renal cell carcinoma. The table came from immunoSEQ multiplex PCR; TCRdb's copy has only in-frame clones and leaves some out. The sample consists of about 47,000 clones, about 80% of them appearing once. Described time point: blood 2 weeks post-SBRT. As for treatment: 15 Gy SBRT to primary tumor, nephrectomy 4 weeks later. This specimen was blood, taken from a patient whose treatment included radiotherapy and nephrectomy. These receptors originate from a woman in her seventies with renal cell carcinoma.

The chain employs TRBV19 and TRBJ2-5, with D uncertain. There are 14 residues in the CDR3. Germline values: CDR1 LNHDA, CDR2 SQIVND (reference sequence). V shed 3 bases and J shed 2 bases, with 10 bases lying between them. The CDR3, as DNA: TGTGCCAGTAGTATGGTGGCAGCTCAAGAGACCCAGTACTTC. Amino acids: CASSMVAAQETQYF.

As DNA, the CDR3 is TGTGCCAGCAGAAGGCGGGGGGCTAGCACAGATACGCAGTATTTT. Protein sequence: CASRRRGASTDTQYF. The chain recombines TRBV2 with TRBJ2-3; 8 nucleotides agree with TRBD2. The germline V gene encodes CDR1 SNHLY and CDR2 FYNNEI. Unmatched junction bases numbered 5, after V lost 6 bases and J lost 0 bases. The CDR3 is made up of 15 amino acids. Filled out from reference TRBV2 and TRBJ2-3, the complete variable domain reads EPEVTQTPSHQVTQMGQEVILRCVPISNHLYFYWYRQILGQKVEFLVSFYNNEISEKSEIFDDQFSVERPDGSNFTLKIRSTKLEDSAMYFCASRRRGASTDTQYFGPGTRLTVL.

The gene calls are TRBV7-9 and TRBJ2-2; no clear D. This CDR3 region has 16 residues. Trimming cost V 0 bases and J 1 base, with 9 bases left between them. Per germline, CDR1 SEHNR and CDR2 FQNEAQ (reference sequence). CDR3: CASSLASTWNTGELFF. For the CDR3, the DNA is TGTGCCAGCAGCTTAGCTTCCACCTGGAACACCGGGGAGCTGTTTTTT.

The chain is built from TRBV10-1 and TRBJ2-3; D may be TRBD1 (5 bases). Looked up from germline, CDR1 is WNHNN and CDR2 is SYGVQD (reference sequence). V lost 2 bases and J 3 bases, leaving 12 bases between the germline ends. The CDR3 length is 15 residues. The CDR3 protein is CASSEGARSTDTQYF. The CDR3 DNA reads TGCGCCAGCAGTGAGGGGGCAAGGTCTACAGATACGCAGTATTTT.

This chain uses TRBV19 with TRBJ2-7, with 12 bases that match TRBD1. Germline lookup yields CDR1 LNHDA and CDR2 SQIVND (reference sequence). Losses at the gene ends were 7 bases for V and 5 bases for J; bases not matched to a gene: 6. The length of the CDR3 is 14 residues. CDR3 loop: CASMTGTGGDEQYF. The CDR3 DNA sequence: TGTGCCAGTATGACCGGGACAGGGGGCGACGAGCAGTACTTC.

The V call is TRBV7-8, the J call TRBJ1-2, with D perhaps matching TRBD1 (6 bases). V lost 3 bases, J lost 5 bases, and 22 bases lay in between. The CDR3 runs to 17 residues. Germline V gives CDR1 SGHVS, CDR2 FQNEAQ. CDR3 in DNA: TGTGCCAGCAGCTTCACCGCGGTGGGGGCCCATGGATATGGCTACACCTTC. As protein: CASSFTAVGAHGYGYTF.

The chain carries TRBV5-4 and TRBJ1-2; TRBD1 matches 7 bases. Per germline, CDR1 SGHNT and CDR2 YYREEE (reference sequence). This CDR3 has 15 amino acids. Germline trimming cut 3 bases from V and 3 bases from J; bases unmatched to any gene: 8. The CDR3 here is CASSSQGEEDYGYTF. In nucleotides, the CDR3 is TGTGCCAGCAGCTCCCAGGGGGAGGAGGACTATGGCTACACCTTC. Full variable domain (missing parts from reference TRBV5-4 and TRBJ1-2): ETGVTQSPTHLIKTRGQQVTLRCSSQSGHNTVSWYQQALGQGPQFIFQYYREEENGRGNFPPRFSGLQFPNYSSELNVNALELDDSALYLCASSSQGEEDYGYTFGSGTRLTVV.

The chain links TRBV2 to TRBJ2-7; D possibly corresponds to TRBD1 (5 bases). Deletions cut 4 bases from V and 2 bases from J, with 9 bases between. Germline V gene data show CDR1 as SNHLY and CDR2 as FYNNEI. The CDR3 has 13 amino acids. The DNA of the CDR3 is TGTGCCAGCAGTGGCAGGGAAACCTACGAGCAGTACTTC. It codes for CASSGRETYEQYF.

Remarks on this clone: Other nucleotide sequences from this sample produce the same CDR3. The chain employs TRBV5-6 and TRBJ2-7, with 10 bases fitting TRBD2. Germline CDR1 reads SGHDT; CDR2 reads YYEEEE. The CDR3 consists of 16 residues. The ends lost 4 bases at V and 2 bases at J; junction bases unmatched: 9. The DNA for the CDR3 is TGTGCCAGCAGCCTGAGTAGGGGACTAGCGACCTACGAGCAGTACTTC. Translation: CASSLSRGLATYEQYF.

CDR3 in DNA: TGTGCCAGCAGACGAGGAGGGGCCGGCTACACCTTC. This gives the protein CASRRGGAGYTF. This chain uses TRBV7-9 with TRBJ1-2, with D possibly TRBD1 on 5 matching bases. Trimming took 6 bases from V and 8 from J, leaving 13 bases between them. This CDR3 spans 12 amino acids. Germline V gene lookup returns CDR1 SEHNR and CDR2 FQNEAQ (reference sequence).

The V gene is TRBV7-8, the J gene TRBJ2-2; the D gene could be TRBD1 or TRBD2 (5 bases each). The CDR3 consists of 15 residues. Deletions cut 1 base from V and 7 bases from J, with 13 bases between. Germline V gene data show CDR1 as SGHVS and CDR2 as FQNEAQ. The CDR3: CASSLGQLRDGELFF. Here the CDR3 DNA reads TGTGCCAGCAGCTTAGGACAGCTTCGGGACGGGGAGCTGTTTTTT. Combining the CDR3 with reference TRBV7-8 and TRBJ2-2 gives the whole variable domain GAGVSQSPRYKVAKRGQDVALRCDPISGHVSLFWYQQALGQGPEFLTYFQNEAQLDKSGLPSDRFFAERPEGSVSTLKIQRTQQEDSAVYLCASSLGQLRDGELFFGEGSRLTVL.

The rearrangement joins TRBV29-1 to TRBJ2-1, with 15 bases that match TRBD2. Unmatched junction bases numbered 8, after V lost 5 bases and J lost 0 bases. Germline V lookup: CDR1 SQVTM, CDR2 ANQGSEA. The CDR3 is 18 amino acids. CDR3 bases: TGCAGCGTTCACGGGACTAGCGGGGGGTGGAGCTCCTACAATGAGCAGTTCTTC. It codes for CSVHGTSGGWSSYNEQFF.

This chain connects TRBV4-3 to TRBJ1-1, with 11 bases aligning to TRBD1. There are 16 residues in the CDR3. Germline CDR1 reads LGHNA; CDR2 reads YSLEER. V trimming: 5 bases; J trimming: 3 bases; junction bases outside the gene matches: 8. The CDR3 sequence is CASSSEPGQGDTEAFF. CDR3 bases: TGCGCCAGCAGCTCGGAACCGGGACAGGGGGACACTGAAGCTTTCTTT.

The V and J genes are TRBV9 and TRBJ2-5; 8 bases fit TRBD1. In germline, CDR1 is SGDLS, CDR2 YYNGEE. V gave up 4 bases and J gave up 5 bases; unmatched junction bases: 13. This CDR3 has 16 amino acids. The CDR3 nucleotides read TGTGCCAGCAGCCCCCATGGGGCAGGGGGCCTGGAGACCCAGTACTTC. Its translation: CASSPHGAGGLETQYF.

This clone was counted between two and nine times. The chain recombines TRBV5-1 with TRBJ2-7; D remains ambiguous. V shed 2 bases and J shed 4 bases, with 13 bases lying between them. The CDR3 is 14 amino acids. Germline V gene data show CDR1 as SGHRS and CDR2 as YFSETQ. The CDR3 sequence is CASSFAGPPYEQYF. CDR3 DNA sequence: TGCGCCAGCAGCTTCGCCGGGCCCCCTTACGAGCAGTACTTC.

V usage is TRBV9 and J usage is TRBJ1-1; D is unclear. Germline V gene data show CDR1 as SGDLS and CDR2 as YYNGEE. This CDR3 is 13 amino acids long. V lost 0 bases, J lost 1 base, and 4 bases lay in between. CDR3 nucleotide sequence: TGTGCCAGCAGCGTAGGGCCGAACACTGAAGCTTTCTTT. This sequence encodes CASSVGPNTEAFF.

The V and J genes are TRBV29-1 and TRBJ1-3; 7 bases align to TRBD1. The CDR3 runs to 12 residues. Germline V lookup: CDR1 SQVTM, CDR2 ANQGSEA. After removal of 5 bases from V and 3 bases from J, the junction contained 1 base not matched to a gene. CDR3 DNA: TGCAGCGTTCCAGGGGGTGGAAACACCATATATTTT. It encodes CSVPGGGNTIYF.

The rearrangement uses TRBV4-1 and TRBJ2-5, with D possibly being TRBD2 (5 bases). The end of the DNA fits TRBJ2-7 better, so the J call may be wrong. This CDR3 comprises 18 residues. The germline CDR1 and CDR2 sequences are MGHRA and YSYEKL. CDR3 DNA sequence: TGCGCCAGCAGCCAAGATCCCCCGGGAAAGCTAAGTGTCGACGAGCAGTACTTC. This encodes CASSQDPPGKLSVDEQYF.

This clone occurred a few times. This chain uses TRBV19 with TRBJ1-5; TRBD1 matches at 7 bases. V gave up 11 bases and J gave up 3 bases; unmatched junction bases: 7. CDR1 is LNHDA and CDR2 is SQIVND in the germline V gene (reference sequence). The CDR3 has 13 amino acids. The DNA for the CDR3 is TGTGCCGCAGGACAGGCCCTCAATCAGCCCCAGCATTTT. It specifies CAAGQALNQPQHF.

The rearrangement links TRBV5-6 to TRBJ2-7; D remains unclear. Trimming shortened V by 0 bases and J by 4 bases, and 8 bases separated the two germline ends. The germline gives CDR1 SGHDT, CDR2 YYEEEE. The CDR3 covers 13 residues. The CDR3 bases are TGTGCCAGCAGCTTGGGGGCGGCGTACGAGCAGTACTTC. Protein product: CASSLGAAYEQYF. Full variable domain (remainder filled in from reference TRBV5-6 and TRBJ2-7): DAGVTQSPTHLIKTRGQQVTLRCSPKSGHDTVSWYQQALGQGPQFIFQYYEEEERQRGNFPDRFSGHQFPNYSSELNVNALLLGDSALYLCASSLGAAYEQYFGPGTRLTVT.

The chain has TRBV4-2 and TRBJ2-7, with 10 bases matching TRBD1. Germline values: CDR1 LGHNA, CDR2 YNFKEQ. Trimming took 2 bases from V and 6 from J; bases not matched to a gene: 7. CDR3 length: 15 amino acids. The CDR3: CASSQSGQGTGEQYF. Written as DNA, the CDR3 is TGTGCCAGCAGCCAATCGGGACAGGGGACGGGCGAGCAGTACTTC.

The rearrangement joins TRBV9 to TRBJ2-5; D gene uncertain. CDR1 and CDR2 (germline): SGDLS, YYNGEE. V was trimmed by 0 bases and J by 2 bases, leaving 5 bases between them. The CDR3 has 13 amino acids. The CDR3 loop is CASSVGYQETQYF. The DNA for the CDR3 is TGTGCCAGCAGCGTAGGGTATCAAGAGACCCAGTACTTC.

This clone was observed once. V usage is TRBV2 and J usage is TRBJ1-1, with 9 positions matching TRBD1. V gave up 10 bases and J gave up 4 bases; unmatched junction bases: 4. The CDR3 spans 12 residues. Germline V CDR1 and CDR2: SNHLY, FYNNEI. The CDR3 bases are TGTGCCACAGGACAGGGGAGCACTGAAGCTTTCTTT. This encodes CATGQGSTEAFF.

The gene calls are TRBV7-6 and TRBJ2-2, with D uncertain. V gave up 4 bases and J gave up 6 bases, with 27 bases separating them. The CDR3 loop spans 19 amino acids. Germline CDR1 SGHVS, CDR2 FNYEAQ. The CDR3 nucleotides are TGTGCCAGCAGCTACTTCACCCAGCACCCCACTCTGATTCCCGGGGAGCTGTTTTTT. Its translation: CASSYFTQHPTLIPGELFF.

On this clone: Other DNA sequences in the same sample also yield this CDR3. This chain links TRBV6-1 with TRBJ1-2; 7 positions agree with TRBD1. V shed 2 bases, J shed 6 bases, and the junction held 6 bases outside the gene matches. The germline V gene has CDR1 MNHNS and CDR2 SASEGT. The CDR3 has 14 amino acids. The CDR3 DNA reads TGTGCCAGCAGTGAATCAGCAGGGGGGGATGGCTACACCTTC. Its protein product is CASSESAGGDGYTF.

The rearrangement joins TRBV2 to TRBJ1-2; D is unresolved. Germline V gene data show CDR1 as SNHLY and CDR2 as FYNNEI. The germline V and J ends were trimmed by 7 bases and 1 base, with 13 bases remaining between them. The CDR3 length is 14 residues. The CDR3 loop is CASTLREGNYGYTF. The DNA for the CDR3 is TGTGCCAGCACTCTCCGAGAGGGTAACTATGGCTACACCTTC.